This entry features one T cell receptor beta chain sequence. The antigen remains unidentified. V shed 5 bases, J shed 2 bases, and the junction held 6 bases outside the gene matches. The germline V gene has CDR1 DFQATT and CDR2 SNEGSKA (reference sequence). This CDR3 comprises 13 residues. A second PCR of about 7 to 11 cycles used a sample-barcoded 5' primer and a J-beta primer mix. Using its own MiXCR run on the 5' RACE reads, TCRdb lists one record per CDR3 protein. The sample comprises some 900,000 distinct CDR3 sequences, 48% of which are singletons, and under 15% rests with the top ten. This record belongs to a study of blood T cells in healthy people across ages. In the study overall: Template-switching capture recovered about one barcoded beta molecule per two T cells.

Findings and limits, study-wide: While age rose, TCR beta diversity per million T cells dropped in a roughly linear way. With donor CMV status unknown, expanded clonotype changes were possibly confounded.

Ranging in age from about 6 to 100, the donors were healthy Caucasian individuals from Russia. Material for sequencing was blood. The sequence derives from a man aged 25-45 years in good health. The J gene is TRBJ2-7, the V gene TRBV20-1; 7 nucleotides line up with TRBD1. The CDR3 loop reads CSAFDRVPYEQYF. Here the CDR3 DNA reads TGCAGTGCTTTCGACAGGGTCCCCTACGAGCAGTACTTC.